The 19 T cell receptor beta chains given below trace back to one sample, sequenced in a study of T-cell reconstitution after alpha-beta-depleted transplantation in children. It was with unique molecular identifiers that the TCRbeta library was prepared. MiXCR, run by TCRdb on the PCR reads, gives a single entry per CDR3 protein. The sample yields about 600,000 distinct CDR3 sequences, 23% seen once. The sample was PBMCs, mostly from graft donor cells, taken 360 days after TCRalphabeta/CD19-depleted stem cell transplant. These TCRs come from a boy under two years old who had a stem cell transplant for acute myeloid leukemia, so the T cells may come from the graft donor.

This clonotype has just a few counts. The chain links TRBV29-1 to TRBJ1-1; a weak D match, TRBD1 (5 bases). The CDR3 is 13 residues long. Germline CDR1 SQVTM, CDR2 ANQGSEA. V gave up 4 bases and J gave up 4 bases, with 13 bases separating them. The CDR3 sequence is CSVAEGTGTEAFF. The CDR3 DNA reads TGCAGCGTTGCCGAGGGGACTGGCACTGAAGCTTTCTTT.

This rearrangement joins TRBV18 to TRBJ2-3, with D tentatively TRBD1 (5 bases). CDR1 is KGHSH, CDR2 LQKENI, per germline. The CDR3 has 18 residues. The ends were cut back, 0 bases at V and 3 bases at J, with 19 bases in the middle. The CDR3 loop reads CASSPPLGHPLGTDTQYF. Here the CDR3 DNA reads TGTGCCAGCTCACCACCTCTCGGACACCCCCTGGGGACAGATACGCAGTATTTT.

CDR3 nucleotides: TGTGCCAGCAGTCTGCGCGGATGGACCGGGGAGCTGTTTTTT. It is translated as CASSLRGWTGELFF. V usage is TRBV2 and J usage is TRBJ2-2; D not certain. The germline V gene encodes CDR1 SNHLY and CDR2 FYNNEI. This CDR3 is built from 14 residues. V lost 5 bases, J lost 5 bases, and 12 bases lay in between.

In the case of this clonotype: One base away lies a much larger clone, so this may be a sequencing read error. In this CDR3 the conserved last residue, phenylalanine or tryptophan, is missing, so a read error is likely. The rearrangement uses TRBV20-1 and TRBJ1-1; D remains ambiguous. Germline V gives CDR1 DFQATT, CDR2 SNEGSKA (reference sequence). The CDR3 sequence is 12 residues long. Trimming pared 4 bases from V and 3 bases from J, leaving 9 bases between. The CDR3 is CSAIGDYTEAFI. The DNA of the CDR3 is TGCAGTGCTATCGGAGACTACACTGAAGCTTTCATT.

This clonotype came up many times. The chain joins TRBV5-1 to TRBJ2-1; 8 nucleotides agree with TRBD2. The ends lost 2 bases at V and 8 bases at J; junction bases unmatched: 6. This CDR3 is 14 amino acids long. CDR1 is SGHRS, CDR2 YFSETQ, per germline. Written as DNA, the CDR3 is TGCGCCAGCAGCTTAATAGCGGGGAACGATGAGCAGTTCTTC. It specifies CASSLIAGNDEQFF. Full variable domain (outside the CDR3, taken from reference TRBV5-1 and TRBJ2-1): KAGVTQTPRYLIKTRGQQVTLSCSPISGHRSVSWYQQTPGQGLQFLFEYFSETQRNKGNFPGRFSGRQFSNSRSEMNVSTLELGDSALYLCASSLIAGNDEQFFGPGTRLTVL.

The CDR3 is CSVGRVITDTQYF. The CDR3 nucleotides are TGCAGCGTTGGGAGGGTTATTACAGATACGCAGTATTTT. The rearrangement links TRBV29-1 to TRBJ2-3, with a tentative D call TRBD2 (6 bases). The CDR3 length is 13 residues. Per germline, CDR1 SQVTM and CDR2 ANQGSEA. Deletions cut 4 bases from V and 3 bases from J, with 11 bases between.

Of note for this clonotype: Mismatch with germline at one junction end may stem from a read error. The chain uses TRBV7-9 and TRBJ2-6; 7 bases match TRBD1. This CDR3 comprises 17 residues. Germline V gene data show CDR1 as SEHNR and CDR2 as FQNEAQ (reference sequence). CDR3 sequence (DNA): TGTGCCAGCAGCCTCGGACAGGCACTCTCTGGGGCCAACGTCCTGAATTTC. Its protein is CASSLGQALSGANVLNF. The whole variable domain, remainder taken from reference TRBV7-9 and TRBJ2-6, is DTGVSQNPRHKITKRGQNVTFRCDPISEHNRLYWYRQTLGQGPEFLTYFQNEAQLEKSRLLSDRFSAERPKGSFSTLEIQRTEQGDSAMYLCASSLGQALSGANVLNFGAGSRLTVL.

The genes are TRBV10-3 and TRBJ1-5; the match to TRBD1 covers 7 bases. The V segment lost 10 bases and the J segment 4 bases; nucleotides outside the gene matches: 10. The V gene's germline CDR1 is ENHRY and CDR2 SYGVKD. This CDR3 spans 14 amino acids. The CDR3 here is CATQATGDNQPQHF. CDR3 sequence (DNA): TGTGCCACACAGGCAACAGGGGATAATCAGCCCCAGCATTTT.

This clonotype has only a few counts. The J gene is TRBJ2-1, the V gene TRBV4-3; possibly TRBD1 for D (6 bases). Per the germline V gene, CDR1 is LGHNA and CDR2 is YSLEER. The CDR3 has 18 residues. V lost 1 base, J lost 5 bases, and 21 bases lay in between. This CDR3 reads CASSQVPSRGGPDNEQFF. The DNA for the CDR3 is TGCGCCAGCAGCCAAGTACCCAGTAGAGGGGGACCCGACAATGAGCAGTTCTTC.

V and J are TRBV20-1 and TRBJ1-1; TRBD1 matches 7 bases. CDR1 is DFQATT, CDR2 SNEGSKA, per germline (reference sequence). V shed 3 bases and J 2 bases; nucleotides not matched to a gene: 9. There are 15 residues in the CDR3. CDR3 coding DNA: TGCAGTGCTAGGGAGGGGGCGCGGATTAACACTGAAGCTTTCTTT. Translated: CSAREGARINTEAFF.

This clonotype was observed many times. The rearrangement links TRBV20-1 to TRBJ1-6, with D hard to call. Germline V gene data show CDR1 as DFQATT and CDR2 as SNEGSKA (reference sequence). This CDR3 is 14 amino acids long. Trimming pared 0 bases from V and 9 bases from J, leaving 12 bases between. This chain's CDR3 is CSARDIQAGSPLHF. CDR3 nucleotide sequence: TGCAGTGCTAGAGATATCCAGGCGGGTTCACCCCTCCACTTT.

The chain combines TRBV20-1 with TRBJ2-1, with TRBD2 matching 7 bases. This CDR3 is 14 amino acids long. V lost 3 bases and J lost 6; bases outside the gene matches: 8. Germline-derived CDR1 and CDR2 are DFQATT and SNEGSKA (reference sequence). CDR3 in DNA: TGCAGTGCTAGCTTCGGACTAGGCGGCAATGAGCAGTTCTTC. Translated, it gives CSASFGLGGNEQFF.

This clonotype was seen many times. The chain carries TRBV12-3 or TRBV12-4 and TRBJ2-5, with 10 bases that match TRBD1. Losses at the gene ends were 1 base for V and 3 bases for J; bases not matched to a gene: 2. This CDR3 is 15 amino acids long. This chain's CDR3 is CASSLGGTGEETQYF. In DNA, the CDR3 is TGTGCCAGCAGTTTAGGGGGGACAGGGGAAGAGACCCAGTACTTC.

J is TRBJ2-2 and V is TRBV20-1; 8 bases match TRBD2. The CDR3 extends over 17 amino acids. Trimming took 0 bases from V and 8 from J; bases not matched to a gene: 14. CDR1 and CDR2 from the germline V gene are DFQATT and SNEGSKA (reference sequence). The CDR3 sequence: CSARDGGLAGDKGELFF. The CDR3 DNA sequence: TGCAGTGCTAGAGATGGCGGACTAGCTGGGGATAAGGGGGAGCTGTTTTTT.

The chain employs TRBV7-2 and TRBJ2-7, with D perhaps assigned TRBD1 or TRBD2 (5 bases each). The CDR3 is made up of 16 amino acids. V shed 4 bases and J shed 1 base, with 17 bases lying between them. Germline V gene sequence: CDR1 SGHTA, CDR2 FQGNSA. CDR3 in DNA: TGTGCCAGCAGCTCAGGCGCCCGGGACGGATCCTACGAGCAGTACTTC. Translated: CASSSGARDGSYEQYF.

The rearrangement uses TRBV12-3 or TRBV12-4 and TRBJ2-7, with D unresolved. The CDR3 contains 14 residues. Trimming took 1 base from V and 4 from J, leaving 11 bases between them. In DNA form, the CDR3 reads TGTGCCAGCAGTTTAGGCCCCACCTTTTACGAGCAGTACGTC. It is translated as CASSLGPTFYEQYV.

This clonotype occurred many times. The chain employs TRBV3-1 and TRBJ2-5; 9 bases line up with TRBD2. The CDR3 totals 17 residues. From germline, CDR1 is LGHDT and CDR2 YNNKEL (reference sequence). Germline trimming cut 2 bases from V and 1 base from J; bases unmatched to any gene: 8. This chain's CDR3 is CASSQWGSGGPQETQYF. CDR3 in DNA: TGTGCCAGCAGCCAATGGGGTAGCGGGGGACCCCAAGAGACCCAGTACTTC.

In this sample, this clonotype turned up a few times. The rearrangement joins TRBV7-2 to TRBJ2-1; maybe TRBD2 (5 bases). This CDR3 is built from 13 residues. Germline lookup yields CDR1 SGHTA and CDR2 FQGNSA. V lost 0 bases to trimming and J lost 10 bases, with 10 bases between them. The CDR3 DNA reads as TGTGCCAGCAGCTTAGCTGGGAGAGCAGAGCAGTTCTTC. Its protein product is CASSLAGRAEQFF.

This clonotype was detected ten times or more. The V and J genes are TRBV28 and TRBJ2-5, with D perhaps TRBD1 (6 bases). V dropped 3 bases and J dropped 2 bases, with 10 bases sitting between them. This CDR3 is built from 14 residues. Germline assignment: CDR1 MDHEN and CDR2 SYDVKM. For the CDR3, the DNA is TGTGCCAGCAGTTTTTACGGACAGCAAGAGACCCAGTACTTC. Translation gives CASSFYGQQETQYF.